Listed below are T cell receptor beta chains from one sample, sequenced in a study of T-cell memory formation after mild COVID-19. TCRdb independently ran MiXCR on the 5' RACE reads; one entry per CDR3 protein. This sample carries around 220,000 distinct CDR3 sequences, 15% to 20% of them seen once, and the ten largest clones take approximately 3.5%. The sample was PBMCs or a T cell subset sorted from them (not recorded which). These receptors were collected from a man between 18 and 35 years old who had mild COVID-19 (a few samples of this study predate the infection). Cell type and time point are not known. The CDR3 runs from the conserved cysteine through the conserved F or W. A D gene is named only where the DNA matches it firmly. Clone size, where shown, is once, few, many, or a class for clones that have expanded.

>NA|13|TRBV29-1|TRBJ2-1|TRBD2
CSVRRGGENEQFF
TGCAGCGTACGCCGGGGGGGCGAGAATGAGCAGTTCTTC
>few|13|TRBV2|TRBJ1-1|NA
CASSLTGVREAFF
TGTGCCAGCAGTCTAACGGGGGTGAGAGAAGCTTTCTTT
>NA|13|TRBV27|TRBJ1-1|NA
CASPRRVITEAFF
TGTGCCAGTCCCCGGCGGGTCATCACTGAAGCTTTCTTT
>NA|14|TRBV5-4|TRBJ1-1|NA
CASSTAGGNTEAFF
TGTGCCAGCAGCACCGCCGGGGGAAACACTGAAGCTTTCTTT
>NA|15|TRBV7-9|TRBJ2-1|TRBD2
CASSHTSGARHEQFF
TGTGCCAGCAGCCATACTAGCGGGGCCAGGCATGAGCAGTTCTTC
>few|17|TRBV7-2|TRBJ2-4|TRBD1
CASSRGTGLVGKNIQYF
TGTGCCAGCAGCCGCGGGACAGGCCTTGTAGGCAAAAACATTCAGTACTTC
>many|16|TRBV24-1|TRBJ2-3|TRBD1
CATSGSDRGITDTQYF
TGTGCCACCAGTGGATCGGACAGGGGCATCACAGATACGCAGTATTTT
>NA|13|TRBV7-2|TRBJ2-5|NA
CASSVPSTETQYF
TGTGCCAGCAGCGTACCTAGCACAGAGACCCAGTACTTC
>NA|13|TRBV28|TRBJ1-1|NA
CASSAQGWAEAFF
TGTGCCAGCAGCGCCCAGGGATGGGCTGAAGCTTTCTTT
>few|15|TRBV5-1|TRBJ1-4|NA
CASSPGDGGNEKLFF
TGCGCCAGCAGCCCCGGAGACGGGGGTAATGAAAAACTGTTTTTT
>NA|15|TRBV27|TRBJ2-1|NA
CASSLGGRRRNEQFF
TGTGCCAGCAGTTTGGGTGGCAGGCGAAGGAATGAGCAGTTCTTC
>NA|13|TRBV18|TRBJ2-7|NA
CASSPPRGYEQYF
TGTGCCAGCTCACCACCGCGGGGCTACGAGCAGTACTTC
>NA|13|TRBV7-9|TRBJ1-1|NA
CASSPTPPLVAFF
TGTGCCAGCAGCCCCACCCCGCCACTGGTAGCTTTCTTT
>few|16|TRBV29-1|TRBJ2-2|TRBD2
CSAASGTPAVRGELFF
TGCAGCGCCGCAAGCGGGACGCCTGCCGTGAGAGGGGAGCTGTTTTTT
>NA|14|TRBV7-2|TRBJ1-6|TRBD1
CASSSSTGTSPLHF
TGTGCCAGCAGCTCTTCGACAGGGACGTCACCCCTCCACTTT
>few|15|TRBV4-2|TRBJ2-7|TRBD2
CASSQGSGGDYEQYF
TGTGCCAGCAGCCAAGGTAGCGGGGGGGACTACGAGCAGTACTTC
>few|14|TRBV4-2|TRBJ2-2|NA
CASSQLQNTGELFF
TGTGCCAGCAGCCAGCTACAGAACACCGGGGAGCTGTTTTTT
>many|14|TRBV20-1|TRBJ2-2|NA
CSAPLAANTGELFF
TGCAGTGCCCCATTGGCAGCGAACACCGGGGAGCTGTTTTTT
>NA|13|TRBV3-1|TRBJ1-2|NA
CASSQSDGYGYTF
TGTGCCAGCAGCCAATCGGATGGCTATGGCTACACCTTC
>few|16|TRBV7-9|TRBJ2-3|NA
CASSLAGQGRADTQYF
TGTGCCAGCAGCTTAGCTGGGCAGGGAAGGGCAGATACGCAGTATTTT
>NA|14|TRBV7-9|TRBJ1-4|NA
CASSWTESNEKLFF
TGTGCCAGCAGCTGGACAGAGTCTAATGAAAAACTGTTTTTT
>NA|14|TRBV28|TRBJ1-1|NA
CASSLGGAGTEAFF
TGTGCCAGCAGTTTGGGGGGCGCGGGCACTGAAGCTTTCTTT
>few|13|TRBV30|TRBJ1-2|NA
CAWSVGGISGYTF
TGTGCCTGGAGTGTTGGGGGGATTAGTGGCTACACCTTC